This T cell receptor (beta chain) derives from a study of shared T cell receptors in the human thymus. Some clones are missing from TCRdb's copy, which holds only in-frame ones; the method was immunoSEQ multiplex PCR. The sample holds 500,000 to 550,000 clones; about 84% are singletons and the top ten take more than 0.01%. V was trimmed by 0 bases and J by 0 bases, leaving 14 bases between them. Germline V CDR1 and CDR2: LGHNT, FRNRAP. This CDR3 comprises 18 residues. These same data were also listed under a study on human thymus T cells. Per that study: Thymus pieces cut out during corrective heart surgery were the tissue that was used. Unrelated individuals were reported by related research to share highly overlapping thymic repertoires.

This clonotype was sampled from a boy in the first two years of life with a congenital heart defect. Sequenced sample: thymocytes. The rearrangement uses TRBV12-5 and TRBJ1-4; possible D gene TRBD1, 6 bases. CDR3 in amino acids: CASGLVSTGPATNEKLFF. The CDR3 nucleotides are TGTGCTAGTGGTTTGGTTTCGACAGGACCTGCAACTAATGAAAAACTGTTTTTT. Filled out from reference TRBV12-5 and TRBJ1-4, the complete variable domain reads DARVTQTPRHKVTEMGQEVTMRCQPILGHNTVFWYRQTMMQGLELLAYFRNRAPLDDSGMPKDRFSAEMPDATLATLKIQPSEPRDSAVYFCASGLVSTGPATNEKLFFGSGTQLSVL.